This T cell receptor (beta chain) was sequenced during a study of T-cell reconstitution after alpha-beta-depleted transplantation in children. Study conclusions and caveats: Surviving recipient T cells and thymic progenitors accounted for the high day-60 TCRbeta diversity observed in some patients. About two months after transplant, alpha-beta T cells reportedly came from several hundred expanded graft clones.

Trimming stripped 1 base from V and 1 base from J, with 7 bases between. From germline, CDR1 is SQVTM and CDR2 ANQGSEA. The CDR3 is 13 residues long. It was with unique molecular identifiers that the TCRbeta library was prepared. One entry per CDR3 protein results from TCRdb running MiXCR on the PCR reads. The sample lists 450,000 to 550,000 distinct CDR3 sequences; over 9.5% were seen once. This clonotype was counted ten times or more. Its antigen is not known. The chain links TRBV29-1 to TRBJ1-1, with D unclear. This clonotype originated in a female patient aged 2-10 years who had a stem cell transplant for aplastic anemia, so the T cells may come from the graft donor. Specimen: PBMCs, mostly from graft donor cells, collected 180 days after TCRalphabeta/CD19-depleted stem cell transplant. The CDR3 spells CSVEGRWNTEAFF. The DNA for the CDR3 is TGCAGCGTTGAAGGGCGGTGGAACACTGAAGCTTTCTTT. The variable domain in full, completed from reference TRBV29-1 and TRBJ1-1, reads SAVISQKPSRDICQRGTSLTIQCQVDSQVTMMFWYRQQPGQSLTLIATANQGSEATYESGFVIDKFPISRPNLTFSTLTVSNMSPEDSSIYLCSVEGRWNTEAFFGQGTRLTVV.